The 31 T cell receptor beta chains reported below all come from one sample, sequenced in a study of monozygotic twins with inflammatory bowel disease. No DNA is given; TCRdb re-called the 5' RACE reads and lists each CDR3 protein once. The repertoire table contains approximately 330,000 distinct CDR3 sequences. The sequenced material came from blood. All receptors come from a human donor with ulcerative colitis or Crohn's disease, or a healthy co-twin of an affected twin (not recorded which).

V and J are TRBV3-1 and TRBJ1-2; the D call from TCRdb, TRBD1, cannot be confirmed without DNA. The CDR3 extends over 16 amino acids. Per germline, CDR1 LGHDT and CDR2 YNNKEL (reference sequence). The CDR3 reads CASSFVRGKSNYGYTF.

The CDR3 loop reads CASSPPMMNTEAFF. The chain recombines TRBV7-9 with TRBJ1-1; TCRdb's D call, TRBD1, is unchecked because there is no DNA. The germline V gene has CDR1 SEHNR and CDR2 FQNEAQ (reference sequence). The CDR3 spans 14 residues. Full variable domain (missing parts from reference TRBV7-9 and TRBJ1-1): DTGVSQNPRHKITKRGQNVTFRCDPISEHNRLYWYRQTLGQGPEFLTYFQNEAQLEKSRLLSDRFSAERPKGSFSTLEIQRTEQGDSAMYLCASSPPMMNTEAFFGQGTRLTVV.

V and J are TRBV7-2 and TRBJ2-7; without DNA, the TCRdb call of TRBD1 cannot be checked. Per germline, CDR1 SGHTA and CDR2 FQGNSA. The CDR3 is 16 residues long. CDR3 sequence reads: CASSLGLGHPSYEQYF.

Here the CDR3 reads CASSRLAGEVEQYF. This chain uses TRBV5-1 with TRBJ2-7; absent DNA, TCRdb's TRBD2 call cannot be checked. Germline V gives CDR1 SGHRS, CDR2 YFSETQ. The CDR3 contains 14 residues.

V gene TRBV7-9 combines with J gene TRBJ1-3. CDR3 length equals 13 residues. Germline assignment: CDR1 SEHNR and CDR2 FQNEAQ (reference sequence). CDR3 region: CASSYEQGNTIYF. Using reference TRBV7-9 and TRBJ1-3 for the parts outside the CDR3, the full variable domain is DTGVSQNPRHKITKRGQNVTFRCDPISEHNRLYWYRQTLGQGPEFLTYFQNEAQLEKSRLLSDRFSAERPKGSFSTLEIQRTEQGDSAMYLCASSYEQGNTIYFGEGSWLTVV.

This rearrangement joins TRBV5-1 to TRBJ2-7; TCRdb reports TRBD1, a call that lacks DNA to check it against. The CDR3 consists of 15 residues. CDR1 SGHRS and CDR2 YFSETQ come from the germline V gene. The chain's CDR3 is CASSWGDSDPYEQYF.

V is TRBV20-1 and J is TRBJ2-7; the TRBD1 assignment by TCRdb is unverifiable without DNA. CDR1 is DFQATT and CDR2 is SNEGSKA in the germline V gene (reference sequence). The CDR3 covers 13 residues. CDR3 region: CSANDRGRYEQYF.

The chain carries TRBV7-3 and TRBJ1-1; lacking DNA, the TRBD1 call made by TCRdb goes unchecked. CDR1 SGHTA and CDR2 FQGTGA come from the germline V gene. The CDR3 consists of 13 residues. CDR3 sequence: CASTPSPGTEAFF.

The chain is built from TRBV5-1 and TRBJ1-2. The germline V gene encodes CDR1 SGHRS and CDR2 YFSETQ. The CDR3 runs 15 residues. CDR3 residues: CASSLGPSSFYGYTF.

The chain combines TRBV4-1 with TRBJ2-1; TCRdb proposes TRBD2, but this gene call is untestable without DNA. Per germline, CDR1 MGHRA and CDR2 YSYEKL. CDR3 length equals 16 residues. CDR3 in amino acids: CASSQASGGLYNEQFF.

This sequence joins TRBV28 and TRBJ1-3. The CDR3 spans 16 residues. From germline, CDR1 is MDHEN and CDR2 SYDVKM. The CDR3 is CASSLLGTFSGNTIYF.

The J gene is TRBJ2-3, the V gene TRBV5-1; TCRdb indicates TRBD2, and absent DNA this call remains unverified. This CDR3 comprises 16 residues. CDR1 and CDR2 (germline): SGHRS, YFSETQ. CDR3 residues: CASSLSISAGTDTQYF.

V and J are TRBV7-9 and TRBJ2-1; TCRdb gives TRBD2 as the D gene, but with no DNA this cannot be confirmed. The V gene's germline CDR1 is SEHNR and CDR2 FQNEAQ (reference sequence). CDR3 size: 16 residues. This CDR3 is CASRRTSGRANNEQFF. Variable domain in full (rest from reference TRBV7-9 and TRBJ2-1): DTGVSQNPRHKITKRGQNVTFRCDPISEHNRLYWYRQTLGQGPEFLTYFQNEAQLEKSRLLSDRFSAERPKGSFSTLEIQRTEQGDSAMYLCASRRTSGRANNEQFFGPGTRLTVL.

The rearrangement links TRBV24-1 to TRBJ2-5; the TRBD1 assignment by TCRdb is unverifiable without DNA. CDR1 is KGHDR, CDR2 SFDVKD, per germline. The CDR3 length is 16 residues. CDR3 sequence: CATSDLTSGLQETQYF.

The chain has TRBV29-1 and TRBJ2-2; TCRdb names TRBD2, which stays unverified in the absence of DNA. CDR3 length: 15 residues. Germline CDR1 reads SQVTM; CDR2 reads ANQGSEA. CDR3 protein: CSVKSAGGDSGELFF.

The chain uses TRBV6-1 and TRBJ2-1; TCRdb names TRBD1, which stays unverified in the absence of DNA. The germline CDR1 and CDR2 sequences are MNHNS and SASEGT. There are 16 residues in the CDR3. CDR3: CASSQLRTGGYNEQFF.

This chain links TRBV7-2 with TRBJ2-4; TCRdb returns TRBD1, unconfirmable since there is no DNA. The CDR3 runs 16 residues. Germline CDR1 and CDR2: SGHTA and FQGNSA. CDR3 amino acids: CASSTIQGAAKNIQYF.

The rearrangement joins TRBV6-2 or TRBV6-3 to TRBJ1-2; TCRdb lists TRBD1, though no DNA is available to test this call. CDR3 length: 11 amino acids. Germline CDR1 and CDR2: MNHEY and SVGEGT. CDR3 region: CASSYDRGYTF.

V usage is TRBV24-1 and J usage is TRBJ2-1. Germline CDR1 is KGHDR and CDR2 is SFDVKD. The length of the CDR3 is 16 residues. The CDR3 is CATSDGVRSLWNEQFF.

The chain recombines TRBV4-3 with TRBJ1-5; TCRdb names TRBD1, which stays unverified in the absence of DNA. This CDR3 has 15 amino acids. CDR1 LGHNA and CDR2 YSLEER come from the germline V gene. The CDR3: CASSQETHGGQPQHF.

The J gene is TRBJ2-1, the V gene TRBV10-3; the D gene TCRdb calls, TRBD1, cannot be checked with no DNA. CDR3 size: 12 residues. Germline V gene lookup returns CDR1 ENHRY and CDR2 SYGVKD. The CDR3 here is CAISGQGDEQFF.

The chain is built from TRBV30 and TRBJ1-1; TCRdb reports TRBD1, a call that lacks DNA to check it against. This CDR3 has 12 amino acids. From germline, CDR1 is GTSNPN and CDR2 SVGIG (reference sequence). The CDR3 spells CAWSGNRYEAFF.

The V call is TRBV20-1, the J call TRBJ2-7; TCRdb lists TRBD1, though no DNA is available to test this call. This CDR3 is 13 amino acids long. The germline gives CDR1 DFQATT, CDR2 SNEGSKA (reference sequence). CDR3 in amino acids: CSAYRDNSYEQYF.

The genes are TRBV20-1 and TRBJ1-6; with no DNA, the TCRdb D assignment of TRBD1 cannot be verified. CDR1 and CDR2 from the germline V gene are DFQATT and SNEGSKA (reference sequence). CDR3 length equals 16 residues. The chain's CDR3 is CSARLGGHRENSPLHF.

V is TRBV5-1 and J is TRBJ2-3; TCRdb reports TRBD1, a call that lacks DNA to check it against. Germline values: CDR1 SGHRS, CDR2 YFSETQ. The CDR3 loop spans 15 amino acids. This CDR3 reads CASSKGDSSTDTQYF.

The chain recombines TRBV6-1 with TRBJ2-1; without DNA, the TCRdb call of TRBD2 cannot be checked. Germline assignment: CDR1 MNHNS and CDR2 SASEGT. The CDR3 consists of 18 residues. This CDR3 reads CASSWLAGGPLSDNEQFF.

The chain links TRBV19 to TRBJ2-3; without DNA, the TCRdb call of TRBD1 cannot be checked. The CDR3 sequence is 15 residues long. From germline, CDR1 is LNHDA and CDR2 SQIVND (reference sequence). The CDR3 is CASSTGTANWHTQYF.

This rearrangement joins TRBV5-5 to TRBJ2-3; checking the TCRdb D call of TRBD2 is not possible without DNA. In germline, CDR1 is SGHKS, CDR2 YYEKEE (reference sequence). CDR3 size: 14 residues. CDR3 amino acids: CASRKREYTDTQYF.

The rearrangement joins TRBV6-5 to TRBJ2-2. CDR3 length: 13 residues. CDR1 is MNHEY, CDR2 SVGAGI, per germline. CDR3 loop: CASSYSLPGELFF.

The chain links TRBV24-1 to TRBJ2-7; TCRdb returns TRBD1, unconfirmable since there is no DNA. CDR1 and CDR2 (germline): KGHDR, SFDVKD. CDR3 length: 11 residues. CDR3 region: CATSDTGEQYF.

The chain has TRBV10-1 and TRBJ2-2; the D call from TCRdb, TRBD1, cannot be confirmed without DNA. CDR3 length: 16 residues. Germline V gene sequence: CDR1 WNHNN, CDR2 SYGVQD (reference sequence). The CDR3 loop reads CASSEAGVGRTGELFF.